This TCR beta chain stems from a study of blood T cell repertoires in COVID-19. The V gene's germline CDR1 is LNHDA and CDR2 SQIVND (reference sequence). The CDR3 loop spans 14 amino acids. V shed 5 bases and J 1 base; nucleotides not matched to a gene: 3. As processed by the authors: It was from reference gene primer amplification that nucleated cell counts were estimated. Sequencing used immunoSEQ multiplex PCR; TCRdb keeps in-frame clones, though not all of them. The V and J calls and the clone size are those of that table, but D and trimming were determined from the DNA. The profile shows 200,000 to 250,000 clones, 90% of them singletons. A COVID-19 case was met by exposed participants within 2 weeks before study entry.

The TCR originated in a man aged 25-45 years who had been exposed to COVID-19. Sequenced input: PBMCs or T cells enriched from blood (not recorded which). This chain links TRBV19 with TRBJ2-3, with 7 bases lining up with TRBD1. The CDR3 DNA reads as TGTGCCAGTAGTGGACAGGAACGCACAGATACGCAGTATTTT. Residues: CASSGQERTDTQYF.